The sequence of this T cell receptor beta chain was determined in a study of shared clonotypes between healthy human individuals. As for the study in general: Serving as donors were a couple of women and three men, whose ages spanned 18 to 49.

CDR3 length equals 17 residues. The junction had 14 bases not matched to a gene; V was cut back by 8 bases and J by 7 bases. CDR1 and CDR2 from the germline V gene are SQVTM and ANQGSEA. As concerns this clone: Antigen unknown.

Findings and caveats of the study: Sequencing of the sorted subsets was shown by rarefaction to be incomplete despite large depth.

Profiled with immunoSEQ multiplex PCR; TCRdb holds only in-frame clones, not every one. This sample yields about 2,500,000 clones, of which more than 90% are seen a single time; roughly 0.13% belongs to the top ten. Donors comprised only Caucasian adults living in Nashville, Tennessee. The V gene is TRBV29-1, the J gene TRBJ2-1; 16 bases match TRBD2. This TCR derives from a young man in good health. The sequencing input was naive CD4+ T cells sorted from blood. Subset: CD45RA+ positively selected. In DNA form, the CDR3 reads TGCAGCTCGGGGGGGACTAGCGGGAGGGCCAGTCTGAATGAGCAGTTCTTC. As protein: CSSGGTSGRASLNEQFF.